Reported below is one TCR beta chain. The record originates from a study of CD8 T cells in Susac syndrome. The J segment lost 4 bases and the V segment lost 3 bases, leaving 5 bases of the junction unmatched. The CDR3 covers 15 residues. From germline, CDR1 is SGHRS and CDR2 YFSETQ. Random hexamers were used to reverse transcribe the RNA input (about 0.5 to 1 ug). Multiplex immunoSEQ PCR targeted 54 Vbeta and 13 Jbeta TCR beta segments. TCRdb itself ran the immunoSEQ multiplex PCR reads through MiXCR, one entry per CDR3 protein. The sample yields roughly 50,000 distinct CDR3 sequences, over 85% seen once. TCR beta sequencing covered blood CD8+ and CD4+ T cells. Matched for age and sex, the controls were healthy donors. Both CD4+ and CD8+ T cells were negatively isolated, and TEMRA cells underwent FACS enrichment.

The chain is built from TRBV5-1 and TRBJ1-5; 9 bases are a match to TRBD1. The sequenced sample was CD8+ T cells from PBMCs. This clonotype originated in a human donor in good health. CDR3 sequence reads: CASSSTGGGNQPQHF. Here the CDR3 DNA reads TGCGCCAGCAGCTCCACAGGGGGCGGTAATCAGCCCCAGCATTTT.